Listed here are 18 T cell receptor beta chains from one sample, sequenced in a study of T cell repertoires in cytomegalovirus infection. TCRdb redid the calling of the reads with MiXCR, one entry per CDR3 protein. The sample includes hundreds of thousands of distinct CDR3 sequences, 22% of them seen just once. What was sequenced was CD8+ T cells from PBMCs. Every receptor here comes from a human donor in good health (CMV status not recorded). Some clones in this sample may be carry-over from other donors' samples.

The J gene is TRBJ2-7, the V gene TRBV6-6, with 9 bases lining up with TRBD1. The CDR3 length is 15 residues. The V and J ends lost 2 bases and 0 bases, in that order; junction bases with no gene match: 2. Germline assignment: CDR1 MNHNY and CDR2 SVGAGI (reference sequence). This CDR3 reads CASSYRTGVSYEQYF. CDR3 DNA: TGTGCCAGCAGTTACAGGACAGGGGTCTCCTACGAGCAGTACTTC.

This chain links TRBV28 with TRBJ1-5, with 10 bases matching TRBD1. Germline lookup yields CDR1 MDHEN and CDR2 SYDVKM. The CDR3 is 15 residues long. The trim removed 0 bases at V and 7 bases at J, leaving 3 bases unmatched. This CDR3 reads CASSLWGTGVQPQHF. In nucleotides, the CDR3 is TGTGCCAGCAGTTTATGGGGGACAGGGGTACAGCCCCAGCATTTT.

Within the sample, this clonotype is medium-sized. V is TRBV7-9 and J is TRBJ1-2, with D unclear. This CDR3 comprises 13 residues. V was cut by 5 bases and J by 8 bases, with 15 bases left in between. Germline CDR1 and CDR2: SEHNR and FQNEAQ (reference sequence). CDR3 coding DNA: TGTGCCAGCAGCCCGAATCCACTCTTCGGCTACACCTTC. Protein product: CASSPNPLFGYTF.

This clonotype came up many times. The rearrangement uses TRBV12-3 or TRBV12-4 and TRBJ1-1; D is unclear. The CDR3 consists of 14 residues. With 1 base removed from V and 1 base from J, the gap between germline ends came to 7 bases. CDR3 loop: CASSLVGSNTEAFF. CDR3 bases: TGTGCCAGCAGTTTAGTCGGGTCGAACACTGAAGCTTTCTTT.

This clonotype was recorded at least ten times. The chain is built from TRBV28 and TRBJ1-1, with D possibly TRBD1 on 6 matching bases. V lost 5 bases and J lost 8, with 9 bases in between. Germline loops: CDR1 MDHEN, CDR2 SYDVKM. The CDR3 loop spans 11 amino acids. The CDR3 sequence: CASSNQGEAFF. CDR3 sequence (DNA): TGTGCCAGCAGTAACCAGGGGGAAGCTTTCTTT.

The chain uses TRBV15 and TRBJ1-2, with TRBD1 matching 10 bases. The CDR3 length is 18 residues. Germline-derived CDR1 and CDR2 are LNHNV and YYDKDF (reference sequence). The J segment lost 4 bases and the V segment lost 0 bases, leaving 11 bases of the junction unmatched. The CDR3 nucleotides are TGTGCCACCAGCAGAGATGGGGCCCGGGACAGGGGTTCCTATGGCTACACCTTC. Its protein is CATSRDGARDRGSYGYTF.

The sample holds a few counts of this clonotype. The V call is TRBV20-1, the J call TRBJ2-7; D gene unclear. Germline lookup yields CDR1 DFQATT and CDR2 SNEGSKA (reference sequence). With 1 base removed from V and 4 bases from J, the gap between germline ends came to 5 bases. The CDR3 length is 11 residues. The CDR3 sequence: CSARGGYEQYF. The CDR3 DNA is TGCAGTGCTAGAGGGGGTTACGAGCAGTACTTC.

This clonotype occurred many times. The rearrangement joins TRBV20-1 to TRBJ2-3, with TRBD2 matching over 13 bases. Trimming cost V 5 bases and J 4 bases; bases outside gene matches: 6. The CDR3 has 15 residues. Germline CDR1 reads DFQATT; CDR2 reads SNEGSKA (reference sequence). The CDR3 DNA follows: TGCAGTGCTGAGGGACTAGCGGGGAACCCAGATACGCAGTATTTT. It specifies CSAEGLAGNPDTQYF.

This clonotype was counted between two and nine times. The chain carries TRBV7-3 and TRBJ2-1, with D maybe TRBD2 (6 bases). This CDR3 has 15 residues. The germline V and J ends were trimmed by 3 bases and 2 bases, with 11 bases remaining between them. Germline V CDR1 and CDR2: SGHTA, FQGTGA. DNA for the CDR3: TGTGCCAGCAGCTTCAGCGGGTCGGCCTACAATGAGCAGTTCTTC. It yields the protein CASSFSGSAYNEQFF.

At least ten counts were recorded for this clonotype. The chain is built from TRBV7-3 and TRBJ1-1, with 8 nucleotides matching TRBD1. This CDR3 region has 15 residues. The germline V gene has CDR1 SGHTA and CDR2 FQGTGA. With V trimmed by 2 bases and J by 7 bases, 9 bases remained unmatched. The CDR3, as DNA: TGTGCCAGCAGCTTATTTCCAGGGGGCGGTGGTGAAGCTTTCTTT. As protein: CASSLFPGGGGEAFF. Looking up the rest from reference TRBV7-3 and TRBJ1-1 gives the full variable domain: GAGVSQTPSNKVTEKGKYVELRCDPISGHTALYWYRQSLGQGPEFLIYFQGTGAADDSGLPNDRFFAVRPEGSVSTLKIQRTERGDSAVYLCASSLFPGGGGEAFFGQGTRLTVV.

There are a few counts of this clonotype. The chain couples TRBV7-9 to TRBJ1-6; D perhaps matches TRBD1 (5 bases). The ends were cut back, 1 base at V and 8 bases at J, with 9 bases in the middle. This CDR3 has 14 residues. Germline V gene sequence: CDR1 SEHNR, CDR2 FQNEAQ (reference sequence). The CDR3 nucleotides read TGTGCCAGCAGCTTAGGTGGGGCCCATTCACCCCTCCACTTT. Protein product: CASSLGGAHSPLHF.

This clonotype was seen a few times. DNA of the CDR3: TGCGCCAGCGGCCCAGGGTACACCGGGGAGCTGTTTTTT. Its translation is CASGPGYTGELFF. The chain recombines TRBV5-1 with TRBJ2-2; D may be TRBD1 (5 bases). V was clipped by 7 bases and J by 3 bases, with 10 bases between them. Germline CDR1 SGHRS, CDR2 YFSETQ. The CDR3 runs 13 residues.

This clonotype was seen repeatedly, ten times or more. V is TRBV6-1 and J is TRBJ1-1; D is ambiguous. Deletions cut 3 bases from V and 3 bases from J, with 14 bases between. Per the germline V gene, CDR1 is MNHNS and CDR2 is SASEGT. This CDR3 is 15 amino acids long. The DNA for the CDR3 is TGTGCCAGCAGTGACGGTTGGGTCCCCGACACTGAAGCTTTCTTT. Translating gives CASSDGWVPDTEAFF.

This clonotype appeared a single time. One end of the junction does not line up with germline, which may come from a read error. The chain is built from TRBV29-1 and TRBJ1-1; D may be TRBD1 (5 bases). CDR1 is SQVTM, CDR2 ANQGSEA, per germline. The CDR3 is 14 residues long. This CDR3 is CSVGAGRMNTEAFF. The CDR3 DNA follows: TGCAGCGTTGGGGCAGGGCGCATGAATACTGAAGCTTTCTTT.

This clonotype has a handful of counts. The chain is built from TRBV20-1 and TRBJ1-6; D is unclear. CDR3 length equals 13 residues. Germline values: CDR1 DFQATT, CDR2 SNEGSKA (reference sequence). V was pared by 0 bases and J by 6 bases, with 6 bases between. The CDR3 DNA reads as TGCAGTGCTAGAGATCTCGGTAATTCACCCCTCCACTTT. This encodes CSARDLGNSPLHF.

The sample holds many counts of this clonotype. V usage is TRBV18 and J usage is TRBJ2-2; the D gene could be TRBD1 or TRBD2 (5 bases each). The CDR3 covers 17 residues. The germline CDR1 and CDR2 sequences are KGHSH and LQKENI. Trimming shortened V by 0 bases and J by 5 bases, and 16 bases separated the two germline ends. CDR3 DNA: TGTGCCAGCTCACCACCGAACGGGACGGCGTGGACCGGGGAGCTGTTTTTT. It codes for CASSPPNGTAWTGELFF. The full variable domain, completed using reference TRBV18 and TRBJ2-2, is NAGVMQNPRHLVRRRGQEARLRCSPMKGHSHVYWYRQLPEEGLKFMVYLQKENIIDESGMPKERFSAEFPKEGPSILRIQQVVRGDSAAYFCASSPPNGTAWTGELFFGEGSRLTVL.

This clonotype was seen a few times. This chain links TRBV27 with TRBJ1-1; D ambiguous. Germline values: CDR1 MNHEY, CDR2 SMNVEV (reference sequence). The germline V and J ends were trimmed by 6 bases and 1 base, with 12 bases remaining between them. The CDR3 has 14 amino acids. The CDR3 region has the DNA TGTGCCAGCAGCCTCGACAAGCGGAACACTGAAGCTTTCTTT. Translated: CASSLDKRNTEAFF.

V and J are TRBV7-9 and TRBJ1-4; D not certain. The germline V and J ends were trimmed by 4 bases and 7 bases, with 7 bases remaining between them. Germline loops: CDR1 SEHNR, CDR2 FQNEAQ (reference sequence). The CDR3 length is 12 residues. CDR3 in amino acids: CASSSSGEKLFF. The CDR3 DNA sequence: TGTGCCAGCAGCTCTTCGGGTGAAAAACTGTTTTTT.